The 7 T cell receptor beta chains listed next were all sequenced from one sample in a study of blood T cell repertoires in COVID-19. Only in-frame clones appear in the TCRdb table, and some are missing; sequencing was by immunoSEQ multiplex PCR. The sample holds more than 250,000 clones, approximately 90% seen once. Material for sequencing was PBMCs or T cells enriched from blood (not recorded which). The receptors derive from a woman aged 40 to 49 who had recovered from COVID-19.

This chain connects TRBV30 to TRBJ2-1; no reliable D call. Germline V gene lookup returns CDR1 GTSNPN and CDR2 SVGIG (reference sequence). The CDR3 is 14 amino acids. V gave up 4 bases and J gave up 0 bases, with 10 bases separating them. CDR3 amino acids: CAWTLSSSYNEQFF. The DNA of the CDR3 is TGTGCCTGGACTTTGAGTAGCTCCTACAATGAGCAGTTCTTC.

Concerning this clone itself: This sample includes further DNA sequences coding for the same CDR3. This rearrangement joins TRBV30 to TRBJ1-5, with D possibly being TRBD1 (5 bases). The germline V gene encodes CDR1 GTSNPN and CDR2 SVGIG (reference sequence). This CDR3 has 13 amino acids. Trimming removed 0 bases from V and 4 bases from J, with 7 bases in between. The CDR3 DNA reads TGTGCCTGGAGTGTGCAGGGTAATCAGCCCCAGCATTTT. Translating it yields CAWSVQGNQPQHF. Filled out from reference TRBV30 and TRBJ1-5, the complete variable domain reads SQTIHQWPATLVQPVGSPLSLECTVEGTSNPNLYWYRQAAGRGLQLLFYSVGIGQISSEVPQNLSASRPQDRQFILSSKKLLLSDSGFYLCAWSVQGNQPQHFGDGTRLSIL.

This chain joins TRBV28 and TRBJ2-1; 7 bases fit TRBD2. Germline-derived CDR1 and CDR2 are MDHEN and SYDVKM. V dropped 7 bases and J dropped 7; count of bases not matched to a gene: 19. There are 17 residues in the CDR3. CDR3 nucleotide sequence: TGTGCCAGCACCCCAAGTGGACTAGAAAGCTTTTATAATGAGCAGTTCTTC. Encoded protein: CASTPSGLESFYNEQFF.

CDR3 in amino acids: CASAYQPGQGEYEQYF. DNA of the CDR3: TGTGCCAGCGCTTATCAACCGGGACAGGGAGAATACGAGCAGTACTTC. J is TRBJ2-7 and V is TRBV7-9; 9 bases are shared with TRBD1. Germline CDR1 is SEHNR and CDR2 is FQNEAQ (reference sequence). J lost 4 bases, V lost 8 bases, and 15 bases had no gene match. The CDR3 is made up of 16 amino acids.

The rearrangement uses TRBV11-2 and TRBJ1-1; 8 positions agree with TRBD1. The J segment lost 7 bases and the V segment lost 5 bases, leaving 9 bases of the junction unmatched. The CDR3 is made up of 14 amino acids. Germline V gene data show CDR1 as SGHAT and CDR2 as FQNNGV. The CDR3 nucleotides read TGTGCCAGCAGCCCTACCCAGGGGGCCGGTGAAGCTTTCTTT. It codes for CASSPTQGAGEAFF.

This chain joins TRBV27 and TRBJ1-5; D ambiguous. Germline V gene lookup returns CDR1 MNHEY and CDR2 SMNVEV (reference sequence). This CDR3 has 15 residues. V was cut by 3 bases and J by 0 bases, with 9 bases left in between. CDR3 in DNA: TGTGCCAGCAGTTTGTATCCGTCTAGCAATCAGCCCCAGCATTTT. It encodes CASSLYPSSNQPQHF.

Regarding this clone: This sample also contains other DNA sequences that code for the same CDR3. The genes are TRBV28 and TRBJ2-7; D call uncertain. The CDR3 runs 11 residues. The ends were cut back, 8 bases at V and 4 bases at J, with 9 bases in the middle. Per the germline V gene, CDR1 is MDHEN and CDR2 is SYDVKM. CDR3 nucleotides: TGTGCCAGCTCCACTTTGTACGAGCAGTACTTC. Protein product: CASSTLYEQYF.